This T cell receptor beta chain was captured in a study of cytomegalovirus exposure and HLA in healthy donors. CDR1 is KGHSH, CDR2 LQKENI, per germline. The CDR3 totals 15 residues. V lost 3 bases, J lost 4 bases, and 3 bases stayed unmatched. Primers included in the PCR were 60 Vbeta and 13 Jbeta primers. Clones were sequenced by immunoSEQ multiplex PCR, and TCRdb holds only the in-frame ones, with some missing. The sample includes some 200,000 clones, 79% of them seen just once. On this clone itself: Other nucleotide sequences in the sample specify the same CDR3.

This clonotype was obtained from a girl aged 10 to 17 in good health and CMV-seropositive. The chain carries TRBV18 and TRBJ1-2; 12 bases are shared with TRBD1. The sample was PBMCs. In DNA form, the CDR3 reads TGTGCCAGCTCACCCGGGACAGGGGGCGGCTATGGCTACACCTTC. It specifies CASSPGTGGGYGYTF.